Listed below are T cell receptor beta chains from one sample, sequenced in a study of blood T cell repertoires in COVID-19. TCRdb's copy holds only in-frame clones and misses some; the assay was immunoSEQ multiplex PCR. The table includes some 270,000 clones, 90% detected once. The sample taken for sequencing was peripheral blood. The source of these receptors is a woman in her fifties or sixties with COVID-19, enrolled during active disease. CDR3s include the opening cysteine and the closing phenylalanine or tryptophan. The order of the fields is V gene, J gene, CDR3 protein.

TRBV12-3/TRBV12-4	TRBJ2-1	CASRSGGSNEQFF
TRBV10-3	TRBJ2-1	CAISEMEGYNEQFF
TRBV2	TRBJ1-5	CASSMAGTGNQPQHF
TRBV7-2	TRBJ2-1	CASSHGTANNEQFF
TRBV9	TRBJ1-6	CASSNRQGLNSPLHF
TRBV15	TRBJ2-2	CATSAAGRTGELFF
TRBV5-1	TRBJ2-3	CASSLVLPGTSADTQYF
TRBV7-9	TRBJ1-1	CASTYGDGGGGAFF
TRBV4-2	TRBJ1-6	CASSQEGRNSVSPLHF
TRBV30	TRBJ2-7	CAWRRPGQGRSYEQYF
TRBV4-1	TRBJ1-2	CASSKTDGINYGYTF
TRBV11-2	TRBJ1-2	CASSLAPGDHGYTF
TRBV5-1	TRBJ1-4	CASSPGVGGEKLFF
TRBV12-3/TRBV12-4	TRBJ2-3	CASSLTGTDTQYF
TRBV5-1	TRBJ1-2	CASSVQDRGNGYTF
TRBV2	TRBJ2-1	CASRGSIFGAVNEQFF
TRBV28	TRBJ1-1	CATWEGAMNTEAFF
TRBV12-3/TRBV12-4	TRBJ1-4	CASSRQGEKLFF
TRBV5-1	TRBJ2-7	CASTGTSYEQYF
TRBV25-1	TRBJ2-2	CASSVPGNTGELFF
TRBV7-6	TRBJ1-6	CASEVAGMHSPLHF
TRBV15	TRBJ2-2	CATSFRLGNTGELFF
TRBV7-8	TRBJ1-1	CASSQGRSGEAFF
TRBV4-2	TRBJ2-1	CASSHDRGGAGQFF
TRBV4-3	TRBJ2-2	CASSQVSGGAGTGELFF
TRBV19	TRBJ1-5	CASSVTGGWRPQHF
TRBV6-6	TRBJ1-1	CASSYDDRLNTEAFF
TRBV18	TRBJ1-6	CASSQNAGDNRSPLHF
TRBV6-2/TRBV6-3	TRBJ2-7	CASSYSNSGSYEQYF
TRBV27	TRBJ1-1	CASRESGGRATEAFF
TRBV6-5	TRBJ2-2	CASSYWLAHTGELFF
TRBV18	TRBJ2-1	CASSPPSFYTGQGALEQFF
TRBV7-3	TRBJ2-2	CASSYSPTGELFF
TRBV5-1	TRBJ1-1	CASSLGGSMNTEAFF
TRBV5-1	TRBJ2-3	CASSALQASTDTQYF
TRBV5-1	TRBJ1-6	CASSLGATSGSPLHF
TRBV10-3	TRBJ1-5	CAISDPSNQPQHF
TRBV7-2	TRBJ2-7	CASSLSYEQYF
TRBV27	TRBJ1-1	CASRDTGGGEAFF
TRBV9	TRBJ2-4	CASSVGRENIQYF
TRBV4-3	TRBJ2-5	CASSPRQGAQETQYF
TRBV4-1	TRBJ1-2	CASSQDYRSNYGYTF
TRBV7-3	TRBJ2-2	CASSPGSRLAGGNTGELFF